Listed below are T cell receptor beta chains from one sample, sequenced in a study of control samples from healthy donors and cancer patients. Profiling relied on immunoSEQ multiplex PCR, and the TCRdb table lists in-frame clones only, not all of them. The sample holds some 120,000 clones, more than 70% seen once. The sequenced sample consisted of blood. All receptors derive from a middle-aged man in good health. The CDR3 runs from the conserved cysteine through the conserved F or W. D genes are given only for firm matches. Size is stated for part of the rows, as once, few or many counts, or as a class when the clone is expanded.

j_call: TRBJ2-2
d_call: TRBD1
v_call: TRBV19
clone_size: .
cdr3_aa: CASSMGTGGKGGELFF
cdr3_nt: TGTGCCAGTAGTATGGGGACAGGGGGCAAAGGCGGGGAGCTGTTTTTT

j_call: TRBJ1-2
d_call: TRBD1
v_call: TRBV27
clone_size: .
cdr3_aa: CASKPGQGAFGYTF
cdr3_nt: TGTGCCAGCAAACCGGGACAGGGGGCGTTTGGCTACACCTTC

j_call: TRBJ2-5
d_call: TRBD1
v_call: TRBV30
clone_size: .
cdr3_aa: CAWKGRGHETQYF
cdr3_nt: TGTGCCTGGAAAGGCAGGGGGCATGAGACCCAGTACTTC

j_call: TRBJ1-2
d_call: .
v_call: TRBV3-1/TRBV3-2
clone_size: .
cdr3_aa: CASTSGRGYNYGYTF
cdr3_nt: TGTGCCAGCACCTCGGGTAGGGGCTATAACTATGGCTACACCTTC

j_call: TRBJ2-3
d_call: TRBD1
v_call: TRBV10-2
clone_size: .
cdr3_aa: CASGSGTGGADTQYF
cdr3_nt: TGCGCCAGCGGCTCCGGGACAGGGGGTGCAGATACGCAGTATTTT

j_call: TRBJ1-2
d_call: .
v_call: TRBV24-1
clone_size: .
cdr3_aa: CATSDGEYGYTF
cdr3_nt: TGTGCCACCAGTGACGGGGAATACGGCTACACCTTC

j_call: TRBJ2-7
d_call: TRBD2
v_call: TRBV5-1
clone_size: .
cdr3_aa: CASSLDSGGYEQYF
cdr3_nt: TGCGCCAGCAGCTTGGATAGCGGGGGCTACGAGCAGTACTTC

j_call: TRBJ1-2
d_call: .
v_call: TRBV18
clone_size: .
cdr3_aa: CASSPDRMGAGYTF
cdr3_nt: TGTGCCAGCTCCCCCGACAGGATGGGAGCGGGCTACACCTTC

j_call: TRBJ1-1
d_call: TRBD1
v_call: TRBV19
clone_size: .
cdr3_aa: CASSMPDRDTEAFF
cdr3_nt: TGTGCCAGTAGTATGCCCGACAGGGACACTGAAGCTTTCTTT

j_call: TRBJ2-1
d_call: .
v_call: TRBV5-6
clone_size: .
cdr3_aa: CASSSGAAEGYEQFF
cdr3_nt: TGTGCCAGCAGCTCCGGGGCCGCAGAAGGCTATGAGCAGTTCTTC

j_call: TRBJ1-3
d_call: .
v_call: TRBV6-1
clone_size: .
cdr3_aa: CASSDTDSPSNTIYF
cdr3_nt: TGTGCCAGCAGTGATACCGATTCCCCGTCAAACACCATATATTTT

j_call: TRBJ2-7
d_call: TRBD2
v_call: TRBV6-5
clone_size: .
cdr3_aa: CASRFLAGGPYEQYF
cdr3_nt: TGTGCCAGCAGGTTTCTAGCGGGGGGACCCTACGAGCAGTACTTC

j_call: TRBJ1-1
d_call: TRBD1
v_call: TRBV19
clone_size: .
cdr3_aa: CASTSGGRGEAFF
cdr3_nt: TGTGCCAGTACATCAGGGGGGAGGGGTGAAGCTTTCTTT

j_call: TRBJ1-5
d_call: .
v_call: TRBV5-1
clone_size: once
cdr3_aa: CASSPGTDYSNQPQHF
cdr3_nt: TGCGCCAGCAGCCCCGGGACCGACTATAGCAATCAGCCCCAGCATTTT

j_call: TRBJ1-2
d_call: TRBD1
v_call: TRBV11-2
clone_size: few
cdr3_aa: CASSGTGKRGYTF
cdr3_nt: TGTGCCAGCAGCGGGACAGGGAAGCGTGGCTACACCTTC

j_call: TRBJ1-5
d_call: .
v_call: TRBV3-1/TRBV3-2
clone_size: once
cdr3_aa: CASSQAGYQPQHF
cdr3_nt: TGTGCCAGCAGCCAAGCGGGTTATCAGCCCCAGCATTTT

j_call: TRBJ1-2
d_call: .
v_call: TRBV6-2/TRBV6-3
clone_size: .
cdr3_aa: CASSYSYEGYTF
cdr3_nt: TGTGCCAGCAGTTACTCGTACGAGGGCTACACCTTC

j_call: TRBJ2-2
d_call: TRBD1
v_call: TRBV6-2/TRBV6-3
clone_size: .
cdr3_aa: CASSYPSYRGDTGELFF
cdr3_nt: TGTGCCAGCAGTTACCCCTCATACAGGGGGGACACCGGGGAGCTGTTTTTT

j_call: TRBJ2-3
d_call: .
v_call: TRBV7-2
clone_size: .
cdr3_aa: CASRGGSTDTQYF
cdr3_nt: TGTGCCAGCAGGGGGGGAAGCACAGATACGCAGTATTTT

j_call: TRBJ1-2
d_call: .
v_call: TRBV3-1/TRBV3-2
clone_size: .
cdr3_aa: CASSQVRGLANYGYTF
cdr3_nt: TGTGCCAGCAGCCAAGTTAGAGGCTTAGCTAACTATGGCTACACCTTC

j_call: TRBJ2-1
d_call: .
v_call: TRBV19
clone_size: .
cdr3_aa: CASSIDSGSTNEQFF
cdr3_nt: TGTGCCAGTAGTATAGATTCGGGGTCTACCAATGAGCAGTTCTTC

j_call: TRBJ1-2
d_call: .
v_call: TRBV19
clone_size: .
cdr3_aa: CASSIGGAGANYGYTF
cdr3_nt: TGTGCCAGTAGTATAGGCGGAGCAGGAGCTAACTATGGCTACACCTTC

j_call: TRBJ2-5
d_call: TRBD1
v_call: TRBV5-6
clone_size: .
cdr3_aa: CASSSGQGIQETQYF
cdr3_nt: TGTGCCAGCAGCTCGGGACAGGGGATTCAAGAGACCCAGTACTTC

j_call: TRBJ1-1
d_call: .
v_call: TRBV28
clone_size: .
cdr3_aa: CASSLTGLQNTEAFF
cdr3_nt: TGTGCCAGCAGTTTAACGGGACTGCAGAACACTGAAGCTTTCTTT

j_call: TRBJ1-1
d_call: .
v_call: TRBV6-1
clone_size: few
cdr3_aa: CASSEGASWNTEAFF
cdr3_nt: TGTGCCAGCAGTGAAGGGGCCAGCTGGAACACTGAAGCTTTCTTT

j_call: TRBJ1-1
d_call: .
v_call: TRBV3-1/TRBV3-2
clone_size: .
cdr3_aa: CASSLGANTEAFF
cdr3_nt: TGTGCCAGCAGCCTAGGTGCGAACACTGAAGCTTTCTTT

j_call: TRBJ2-1
d_call: .
v_call: TRBV20-1
clone_size: .
cdr3_aa: CSASKGAGTYSSYNEQFF
cdr3_nt: TGCAGTGCTAGTAAGGGGGCAGGGACTTATAGCTCCTACAATGAGCAGTTCTTC

j_call: TRBJ1-1
d_call: .
v_call: TRBV11-2
clone_size: .
cdr3_aa: CASSLGGRVEAFF
cdr3_nt: TGTGCCAGCAGCTTAGGTGGCAGAGTTGAAGCTTTCTTT

j_call: TRBJ2-5
d_call: TRBD2
v_call: TRBV9
clone_size: once
cdr3_aa: CASSVTSGGPRKETQYF
cdr3_nt: TGTGCCAGCAGCGTAACTAGCGGGGGCCCTCGGAAAGAGACCCAGTACTTC

j_call: TRBJ2-5
d_call: TRBD1
v_call: TRBV5-8
clone_size: .
cdr3_aa: CASSRGQSQETQYF
cdr3_nt: TGTGCCAGCAGCCGGGGACAGAGCCAAGAGACCCAGTACTTC

j_call: TRBJ2-3
d_call: TRBD2
v_call: TRBV24-1
clone_size: .
cdr3_aa: CATSDPGLAGGSTDTQYF
cdr3_nt: TGTGCCACCAGTGACCCGGGACTAGCGGGGGGGAGCACAGATACGCAGTATTTT

j_call: TRBJ2-3
d_call: .
v_call: TRBV4-2
clone_size: once
cdr3_aa: CASSWRGADTQYF
cdr3_nt: TGTGCCAGCAGCTGGAGGGGGGCAGATACGCAGTATTTT

j_call: TRBJ1-4
d_call: .
v_call: TRBV9
clone_size: .
cdr3_aa: CASSVGRGNEKLFF
cdr3_nt: TGTGCCAGCAGCGTAGGCAGGGGCAATGAAAAACTGTTTTTT

j_call: TRBJ1-1
d_call: TRBD1
v_call: TRBV30
clone_size: .
cdr3_aa: CAWIKAGTGYVNTEAFF
cdr3_nt: TGTGCCTGGATTAAGGCCGGGACAGGGTACGTGAACACTGAAGCTTTCTTT

j_call: TRBJ2-7
d_call: .
v_call: TRBV19
clone_size: once
cdr3_aa: CASSRDGYEQYF
cdr3_nt: TGTGCCAGTAGTAGGGACGGCTACGAGCAGTACTTC